The TCR beta chain under discussion was sequenced for a study of T cell therapy after organ transplantation. Study in general: Short-term post-therapy samples: blood collected 4 to 8 weeks after completing therapy.

Time point reported: 4-8 weeks after completion of therapy. Drug-resistant or recurrent cytomegalovirus affected these solid-organ transplant recipient patients. Note on this clone: Its matching antigen is unknown.

TCRdb's table, derived via immunoSEQ multiplex PCR, lists solely in-frame clones and lacks some. Here the sample spans about 4,800 clones, 60% to 80% being singletons. The CDR3 is 15 amino acids. Deletions cut 3 bases from V and 5 bases from J, with 16 bases between. CDR1 is SGHVS, CDR2 FQNEAQ, per germline. Study-level points and caveats: Low CD8+ T cell yield possibly reduced coverage, hiding nonresponder expansions. Endogenous clonotypes not in therapy products appeared after therapy alongside transferred ones.

The sequence came from a human patient who had received a solid organ transplant and had CMV disease. These T cells may partly come from the graft donor. The chain recombines TRBV7-8 with TRBJ1-1; D is uncertain. The material sequenced was CD8+ T cells from blood, taken after autologous CMV-specific T cell therapy. The CDR3 DNA is TGTGCCAGCAGCTTCCGAGTCCCGGTGGGGACTGAAGCTTTCTTT. Protein: CASSFRVPVGTEAFF.